This T cell receptor beta chain is from a study of tumor-infiltrating lymphocytes in primary liver carcinoma. In the study overall: Stage T1-T3 N0M0 and a size of about 4 to 10 cm characterized the tumors.

The researchers produced TCR beta cDNA from approximately 540 ng total RNA with a constant-region primer. Sequencing libraries for TCR beta derived from three nested multiplex PCR rounds that used slightly modified ARM-PCR. Investigators reported that the first two PCR rounds, at around 11 cycles each, used TRBV1-TRBV30 forward primers with a C-beta reverse primer. TCRdb re-called the multiplex PCR reads through MiXCR, storing one row per CDR3 protein. The table shows hundreds of thousands of distinct CDR3 sequences, with approximately 58% occurring only once. Whole-study results and caveats: Tumors significantly exceeded blood in top-250-clone fraction (p = 0.039). Compared with tumor region pairs, tumor-adjacent and tumor-blood pairs overlapped less.

Both blood RNA, taken from unsorted whole blood, and germline DNA were extracted. Patients carried chronic HBV infection without prior treatment. The CDR3 sequence is 17 residues long. Germline CDR1 reads SGHAT; CDR2 reads FQNNGV. Regarding this clonotype: The antigen remains unidentified. This may be a read error, as it is one base from a much larger clone.

This chain joins TRBV11-2 and TRBJ2-7; 9 nucleotides line up with TRBD1. The clonotype was recovered from a woman in her 30s with primary liver carcinoma and hepatitis B virus infection. Source material: peripheral blood. For the CDR3, the DNA is TGTGCCAGCAGTTTGGGACAGGGACCTAAACGCGTATACGAGCGGTACTTC. Amino acid sequence: CASSLGQGPKRVYERYF. The whole variable domain, remainder taken from reference TRBV11-2 and TRBJ2-7, is EAGVAQSPRYKIIEKRQSVAFWCNPISGHATLYWYQQILGQGPKLLIQFQNNGVVDDSQLPKDRFSAERLKGVDSTLKIQPAKLEDSAVYLCASSLGQGPKRVYERYFGPGTRLTVT.